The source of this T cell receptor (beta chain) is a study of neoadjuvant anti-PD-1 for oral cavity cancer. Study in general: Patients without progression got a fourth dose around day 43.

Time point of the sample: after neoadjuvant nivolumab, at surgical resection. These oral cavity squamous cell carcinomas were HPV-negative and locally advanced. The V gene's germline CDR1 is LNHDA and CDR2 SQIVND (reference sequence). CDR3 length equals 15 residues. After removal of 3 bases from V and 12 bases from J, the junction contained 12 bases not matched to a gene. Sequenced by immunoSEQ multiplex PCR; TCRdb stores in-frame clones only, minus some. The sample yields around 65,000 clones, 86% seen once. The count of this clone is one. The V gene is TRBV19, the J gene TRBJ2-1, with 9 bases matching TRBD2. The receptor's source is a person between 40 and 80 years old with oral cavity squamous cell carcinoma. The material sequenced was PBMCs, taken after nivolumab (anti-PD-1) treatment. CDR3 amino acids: CASSIGTSNMGRQFF. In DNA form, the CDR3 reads TGTGCCAGTAGTATCGGGACTAGCAACATGGGTCGGCAGTTCTTC.